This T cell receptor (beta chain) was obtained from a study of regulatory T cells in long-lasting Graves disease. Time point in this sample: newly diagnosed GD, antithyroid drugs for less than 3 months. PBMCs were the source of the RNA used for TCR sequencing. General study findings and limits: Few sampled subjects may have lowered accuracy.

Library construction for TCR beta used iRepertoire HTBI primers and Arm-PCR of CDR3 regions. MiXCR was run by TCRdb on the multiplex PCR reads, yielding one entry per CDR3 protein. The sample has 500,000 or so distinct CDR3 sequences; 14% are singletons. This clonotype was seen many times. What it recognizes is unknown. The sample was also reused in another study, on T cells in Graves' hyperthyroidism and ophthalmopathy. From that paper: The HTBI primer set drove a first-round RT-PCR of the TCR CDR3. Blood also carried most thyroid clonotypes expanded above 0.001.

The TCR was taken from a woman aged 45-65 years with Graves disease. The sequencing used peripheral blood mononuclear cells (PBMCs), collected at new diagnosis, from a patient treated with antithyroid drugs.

This chain's CDR3 is CASSFQGSPLHF. As DNA, the CDR3 is TGTGCCAGCAGTTTTCAGGGATCACCCCTCCACTTT. The rearrangement uses TRBV28 and TRBJ1-6; a weak D match, TRBD1 (5 bases). This CDR3 has 12 residues. V was shortened by 3 bases and J by 10 bases, with 7 bases between the two germline ends. CDR1 is MDHEN and CDR2 is SYDVKM in the germline V gene. Full variable domain (outside the CDR3, taken from reference TRBV28 and TRBJ1-6): DVKVTQSSRYLVKRTGEKVFLECVQDMDHENMFWYRQDPGLGLRLIYFSYDVKMKEKGDIPEGYSVSREKKERFSLILESASTNQTSMYLCASSFQGSPLHFGNGTRLTVT.